This is a list of T cell receptor beta chains from one sample in a study of radiotherapy plus CTLA-4 blockade in lung cancer. Here immunoSEQ multiplex PCR was the method, and the copy in TCRdb shows in-frame clones only, minus some. The sample carries approximately 85,000 clones, about 80% recorded once. The input for sequencing was peripheral blood, taken from a patient treated with radiotherapy plus ipilimumab. The origin of the receptors is a human donor with non-small cell lung cancer that progressed on radiotherapy plus ipilimumab. Each CDR3 is given with its conserved first and last residue. The order of the fields is J gene, V gene, D gene, clone size, CDR3 protein, CDR3 DNA. The D gene is left open where the match is weak. Rows give clone size only sometimes, using once, few, many, or a class for an expanded clone.

TRBJ1-1 | TRBV6-1 | NA | NA | CASTVDTGNTEAFF | TGTGCCAGCACCGTAGACACAGGGAACACTGAAGCTTTCTTT
TRBJ1-2 | TRBV29-1 | NA | NA | CSGGEEGYTF | TGCAGCGGGGGAGAGGAGGGCTACACCTTC
TRBJ1-1 | TRBV29-1 | NA | NA | CSVENRLNTEAFF | TGCAGCGTTGAAAACAGGCTGAACACTGAAGCTTTCTTT
TRBJ1-2 | TRBV11-3 | NA | NA | CASSLEDLNGYTF | TGTGCCAGCAGCTTAGAGGACCTCAATGGCTACACCTTC
TRBJ2-1 | TRBV6-5 | NA | NA | CASRVDFSRSNEQFF | TGTGCCAGCAGGGTGGACTTCTCGAGGAGCAATGAGCAGTTCTTC
TRBJ1-5 | TRBV30 | NA | NA | CAWSSVTGQPQHF | TGTGCCTGGAGCTCTGTTACGGGTCAGCCCCAGCATTTT
TRBJ1-2 | TRBV10-3 | TRBD1 | NA | CAIKNGTGAYYGYTF | TGTGCCATCAAAAACGGGACAGGGGCATACTATGGCTACACCTTC
TRBJ1-2 | TRBV6-1 | NA | NA | CASSEAAAYNYGYTF | TGTGCCAGCAGTGAAGCGGCAGCTTATAACTATGGCTACACCTTC
TRBJ1-1 | TRBV7-6 | NA | NA | CASSLVGRQGPRTEAFF | TGTGCCAGCAGCTTAGTGGGCCGCCAGGGCCCGAGGACTGAAGCTTTCTTT
TRBJ2-3 | TRBV5-1 | NA | NA | CASSLRASRDTQYF | TGCGCCAGCAGCTTGAGGGCATCAAGGGATACGCAGTATTTT
TRBJ2-7 | TRBV21-1 | NA | NA | CASLRLFPEQYF | TGTGCCAGCTTAAGACTCTTCCCCGAGCAGTACTTC
TRBJ1-2 | TRBV15 | NA | NA | CATSRVNPGQSINYGYTF | TGTGCCACCAGCAGAGTAAACCCAGGACAGTCGATTAACTATGGCTACACCTTC
TRBJ1-1 | TRBV19 | NA | NA | CASSRAGTEAFF | TGTGCCAGTAGTCGTGCTGGGACTGAAGCTTTCTTT
TRBJ2-5 | TRBV15 | NA | NA | CATSRDSLAAWWGETQYF | TGTGCCACCAGCAGAGATAGCCTAGCAGCATGGTGGGGAGAGACCCAGTACTTC
TRBJ2-1 | TRBV7-2 | NA | NA | CASTPYNEQFF | TGTGCCAGCACCCCCTACAATGAGCAGTTCTTC
TRBJ1-4 | TRBV19 | TRBD1 | NA | CASSRGQGATNEKLFF | TGTGCCAGTAGCAGGGGACAGGGGGCAACTAATGAAAAACTGTTTTTT
TRBJ2-7 | TRBV5-4 | TRBD1 | NA | CASSVDRAYEQYF | TGTGCCAGCAGCGTTGACAGGGCCTACGAGCAGTACTTC
TRBJ1-1 | TRBV27 | NA | NA | CASSAGTPNTEAFF | TGTGCCAGCAGCGCCGGGACACCGAACACTGAAGCTTTCTTT
TRBJ2-2 | TRBV27 | TRBD1 | NA | CASRRTGNTGELFF | TGTGCCAGCAGACGGACAGGGAACACCGGGGAGCTGTTTTTT
TRBJ2-5 | TRBV18 | NA | NA | CASSRAGMETQYF | TGTGCCAGCTCTCGGGCTGGGATGGAGACCCAGTACTTC
TRBJ2-7 | TRBV30 | NA | NA | CAWSVPGTPSDEQYF | TGTGCCTGGAGTGTACCGGGTACCCCCTCGGACGAGCAGTACTTC
TRBJ1-1 | TRBV18 | NA | NA | CASSRGDTEAFF | TGTGCCAGCTCACGGGGCGACACTGAAGCTTTCTTT
TRBJ1-4 | TRBV18 | TRBD1 | NA | CASSPAGTGFEKLFF | TGTGCCAGCTCACCAGCCGGGACAGGGTTTGAAAAACTGTTTTTT
TRBJ1-1 | TRBV7-2 | NA | NA | CASTQGWGTEAFF | TGTGCCAGCACCCAGGGGTGGGGAACTGAAGCTTTCTTT
TRBJ1-4 | TRBV28 | NA | NA | CASSLVPRANEKLFF | TGTGCCAGCAGTTTAGTCCCCAGGGCTAATGAAAAACTGTTTTTT
TRBJ1-1 | TRBV2 | NA | once | CASSEEQAGGTFF | TGTGCCAGCAGTGAAGAACAGGCCGGGGGAACTTTCTTT
TRBJ1-1 | TRBV5-1 | NA | NA | CASSHGGNTEAFF | TGCGCCAGCAGCCATGGAGGGAACACTGAAGCTTTCTTT
TRBJ2-5 | TRBV29-1 | NA | NA | CSVGEETQYF | TGCAGCGTGGGGGAAGAGACCCAGTACTTC
TRBJ1-4 | TRBV28 | TRBD1 | NA | CASSLGGTGGGWWEKLFF | TGTGCCAGCAGCCTCGGAGGGACAGGCGGGGGTTGGTGGGAAAAACTGTTTTTT
TRBJ1-2 | TRBV28 | NA | NA | CASSLRGLYGYTF | TGTGCCAGCAGTCTCCGGGGTCTCTATGGCTACACCTTC
TRBJ2-7 | TRBV18 | NA | NA | CASSPKPSGEQYF | TGTGCCAGCTCTCCCAAACCGTCCGGGGAGCAGTACTTC
TRBJ2-5 | TRBV19 | TRBD1 | NA | CASSLWTGGEETQYF | TGTGCCAGTAGTCTTTGGACAGGGGGGGAAGAGACCCAGTACTTC
TRBJ2-7 | TRBV7-2 | TRBD2 | NA | CASSLDGRGGTYEQYF | TGTGCCAGCAGCTTAGACGGGCGGGGGGGTACCTACGAGCAGTACTTC
TRBJ1-3 | TRBV7-2 | NA | NA | CASSLNPGTFGNTIYF | TGTGCCAGCAGCTTAAACCCAGGGACCTTTGGAAACACCATATATTTT
TRBJ1-6 | TRBV9 | TRBD1 | NA | CASSISQGSAASPLHF | TGTGCCAGCAGCATTTCACAGGGGAGCGCAGCCTCACCCCTCCACTTT
TRBJ1-2 | TRBV4-2 | NA | NA | CASSQDSVTGINYGYTF | TGTGCCAGCAGCCAAGATAGTGTTACAGGGATTAACTATGGCTACACCTTC
TRBJ1-2 | TRBV28 | NA | NA | CASSFLEAAYGYTF | TGTGCCAGCAGTTTCTTGGAGGCGGCCTATGGCTACACCTTC
TRBJ2-2 | TRBV5-6 | NA | NA | CASSSSGTYYGELFF | TGTGCCAGCAGCTCGTCCGGGACCTACTACGGGGAGCTGTTTTTT
TRBJ2-7 | TRBV30 | TRBD2 | NA | CAWETSAYEQYF | TGTGCCTGGGAGACTAGCGCCTACGAGCAGTACTTC
TRBJ2-5 | TRBV9 | NA | NA | CASSGSGEETQYF | TGTGCCAGCAGCGGTAGCGGAGAAGAGACCCAGTACTTC
TRBJ2-5 | TRBV18 | NA | NA | CASSPQRGQETQYF | TGTGCCAGCTCACCACAGCGCGGACAAGAGACCCAGTACTTC
TRBJ2-1 | TRBV5-1 | NA | NA | CASSLDPQGGSEQFF | TGCGCCAGCAGCTTGGACCCCCAGGGAGGCAGTGAGCAGTTCTTC
TRBJ1-5 | TRBV19 | TRBD1 | NA | CAGPTDRGGNQPQHF | TGTGCCGGTCCCACGGACAGGGGCGGGAATCAGCCCCAGCATTTT
TRBJ2-2 | TRBV4-3 | NA | NA | CASSLKTENTGELFF | TGCGCCAGCAGCCTTAAGACAGAGAACACCGGGGAGCTGTTTTTT
TRBJ2-3 | TRBV6-5 | NA | NA | CASSPNPSTDTQYF | TGTGCCAGTTCCCCTAACCCTAGCACAGATACGCAGTATTTT
TRBJ1-1 | TRBV4-3 | NA | few | CASSRGDTEAFF | TGCGCCAGCAGCCGGGGGGACACTGAAGCTTTCTTT
TRBJ2-5 | TRBV7-3 | TRBD2 | NA | CASSDGLADQETQYF | TGTGCCAGCAGCGACGGACTAGCGGACCAAGAGACCCAGTACTTC
TRBJ1-5 | TRBV6-1 | NA | once | CASRGAISNQPQHF | TGTGCCAGCCGCGGGGCGATAAGCAATCAGCCCCAGCATTTT
TRBJ1-3 | TRBV5-1 | TRBD1 | NA | CASSLLTGGRDTIYF | TGCGCCAGCAGCTTATTGACAGGGGGCCGAGACACCATATATTTT
TRBJ2-7 | TRBV18 | NA | NA | CASSIGQTYEQYF | TGTGCCAGCTCAATAGGACAGACCTACGAGCAGTACTTC
TRBJ1-5 | TRBV7-2 | NA | NA | CASSLEQRKPQHF | TGTGCCAGCAGCTTAGAACAGAGAAAGCCCCAGCATTTT
TRBJ1-2 | TRBV25-1 | TRBD1 | few | CASSGQGHLWSYTF | TGTGCCAGCAGTGGACAGGGCCATTTATGGAGCTACACCTTC
TRBJ2-2 | TRBV4-1 | NA | NA | CASSQEGRYKFDTGELFF | TGCGCCAGCAGCCAAGAGGGACGGTACAAGTTTGACACCGGGGAGCTGTTTTTT
TRBJ1-2 | TRBV15 | NA | NA | CATSRDSGDGYTF | TGTGCCACCAGCAGAGATTCAGGGGATGGCTACACCTTC
TRBJ2-1 | TRBV7-8 | TRBD2 | NA | CASSVRAGGNEQFF | TGTGCCAGCAGCGTCCGAGCGGGGGGAAATGAGCAGTTCTTC
TRBJ2-1 | TRBV28 | NA | NA | CASTTFSGQFF | TGTGCCAGCACAACCTTTAGCGGGCAGTTCTTC
TRBJ1-5 | TRBV25-1 | NA | NA | CASSEPGTSSNQPQHF | TGTGCCAGCAGTGAGCCCGGGACCAGTAGCAATCAGCCCCAGCATTTT